The 32 T cell receptor beta chains below all came from one sample that was sequenced in a study of T cell repertoires in cytomegalovirus infection. TCRdb reanalysed the reads using MiXCR and keeps one entry per CDR3 protein. The data show a few hundred thousand distinct CDR3 sequences, about 39% seen once. These receptors have no known antigen. The specimen was cultured PBMCs, collected from culture after CMV antigen stimulation. These TCRs come from a human donor in good health (CMV status not recorded). Some clones in this sample may be carry-over from other donors' samples.

This chain uses TRBV29-1 with TRBJ1-1; perhaps TRBD1 as D (6 bases). Trimming removed 3 bases at V and 3 bases at J, with 8 bases between. From germline, CDR1 is SQVTM and CDR2 ANQGSEA. The CDR3 has 12 amino acids. CDR3 residues: CSVDRGHTEAFF. Here the CDR3 DNA reads TGCAGCGTTGACAGGGGTCACACTGAAGCTTTCTTT.

The J gene is TRBJ1-5, the V gene TRBV6-2 or TRBV6-3, with a tentative D call TRBD1 (6 bases). The CDR3 is 15 amino acids. Between the trimmed V and J ends, which lost 4 bases and 4 bases, there was a span of 14 bases. Germline CDR1 is MNHEY and CDR2 is SVGEGT. CDR3 protein: CASSWAGAGNQPQHF. The DNA for the CDR3 is TGTGCCAGCAGTTGGGCAGGGGCTGGTAATCAGCCCCAGCATTTT.

This clonotype was recorded a few times. This chain links TRBV7-9 with TRBJ2-7; 7 bases are shared with TRBD1. V trimming: 5 bases; J trimming: 0 bases; junction bases outside the gene matches: 7. CDR1 is SEHNR and CDR2 is FQNEAQ in the germline V gene (reference sequence). The CDR3 length is 15 residues. DNA of the CDR3: TGTGCCAGCAGCACTACCGGGACAGACTCCTACGAGCAGTACTTC. Translated: CASSTTGTDSYEQYF.

This clonotype came up many times. This chain connects TRBV6-1 to TRBJ2-5, with TRBD2 matching over 7 bases. The germline gives CDR1 MNHNS, CDR2 SASEGT. This CDR3 has 15 amino acids. The J segment lost 0 bases and the V segment lost 3 bases, leaving 4 bases of the junction unmatched. The CDR3 region has the DNA TGTGCCAGCAGTGAGGTAGCGGGTGACCAAGAGACCCAGTACTTC. This translates into CASSEVAGDQETQYF.

This clonotype was seen more than once but under ten times. This chain joins TRBV7-2 and TRBJ2-5, with 9 bases aligning to TRBD2. The V segment lost 3 bases and the J segment 3 bases; nucleotides outside the gene matches: 5. The CDR3 loop spans 15 amino acids. Germline CDR1 is SGHTA and CDR2 is FQGNSA. The CDR3 DNA reads TGTGCCAGCAGCTTCCAGCGGGGGGATAAAGAGACCCAGTACTTC. This encodes CASSFQRGDKETQYF.

This clonotype has just a few counts. This chain links TRBV7-2 with TRBJ2-1; TRBD1 is a possible D gene (7 bases). Per germline, CDR1 SGHTA and CDR2 FQGNSA. CDR3 length: 13 residues. Trimming took 5 bases from V and 9 from J, leaving 14 bases between them. CDR3 loop: CASSVSGGLEQFF. The CDR3, as DNA: TGTGCCAGCAGCGTATCAGGGGGGCTTGAGCAGTTCTTC.

This clonotype was seen a few times. The V and J genes are TRBV27 and TRBJ1-6; 10 positions match TRBD1. With 0 bases clipped from V and 16 bases from J, the junction kept 12 bases outside the gene matches. This CDR3 contains 16 residues. Germline assignment: CDR1 MNHEY and CDR2 SMNVEV (reference sequence). CDR3 nucleotide sequence: TGTGCCAGCAGTTTATCGCTATTCAGGACAGGGGGAAAACTCCACTTT. It is translated as CASSLSLFRTGGKLHF.

This chain links TRBV10-3 with TRBJ2-3; TRBD2 matches at 8 bases. Germline V gene data show CDR1 as ENHRY and CDR2 as SYGVKD. The length of the CDR3 is 14 residues. The V and J ends lost 9 bases and 2 bases, in that order; junction bases with no gene match: 7. CDR3 sequence reads: CAILSGELTDTQYF. CDR3 DNA: TGTGCCATTCTTAGCGGGGAGCTCACAGATACGCAGTATTTT.

This clonotype was counted a few times. The chain recombines TRBV4-1 with TRBJ1-2, with D perhaps matching TRBD1 (5 bases). In germline, CDR1 is MGHRA, CDR2 YSYEKL. This CDR3 region has 16 residues. The V end was cut by 2 bases, the J end by 8 bases, with 21 bases between. In nucleotides, the CDR3 is TGCGCCAGCAGCCAACCAACGGGACCGAGAAGGGTGGGCTACACCTTC. Its translation is CASSQPTGPRRVGYTF.

This clonotype occurred a few times. The rearrangement links TRBV7-6 to TRBJ2-1; 9 nucleotides line up with TRBD2. Trimming at V came to 3 bases and at J to 10 bases, leaving 13 bases not matched to a gene. This CDR3 has 16 residues. Germline V gives CDR1 SGHVS, CDR2 FNYEAQ. The DNA for the CDR3 is TGTGCCAGCAGCTTTGGAGTCTCGCGGGAGGGCGGGGAGCAGTTCTTC. It codes for CASSFGVSREGGEQFF.

This chain links TRBV19 with TRBJ1-5; D may be TRBD1 (6 bases). Germline-derived CDR1 and CDR2 are LNHDA and SQIVND (reference sequence). The CDR3 has 15 residues. V dropped 7 bases and J dropped 1 base, with 14 bases sitting between them. The CDR3 here is CASISGTLSNQPQHF. In DNA, the CDR3 is TGTGCCAGTATATCCGGGACACTAAGCAATCAGCCCCAGCATTTT.

This chain links TRBV12-5 with TRBJ2-6, with D maybe TRBD2 (6 bases). V lost 1 base, J lost 0 bases, and 13 bases lay in between. This CDR3 has 18 amino acids. CDR1 LGHNT and CDR2 FRNRAP come from the germline V gene. CDR3 in DNA: TGTGCTAGTGGTTTGGGGCGGGACGGGAGCTCTGGGGCCAACGTCCTGACTTTC. It encodes CASGLGRDGSSGANVLTF.

The sample holds a few counts of this clonotype. This chain links TRBV7-7 with TRBJ2-2; D possibly corresponds to TRBD1 (5 bases). The CDR3 totals 16 residues. Germline CDR1 and CDR2: SSHAT and FNYEAQ (reference sequence). Trimming cost V 1 base and J 6 bases, with 15 bases left between them. The CDR3 here is CASSLGVRVDAGELFF. CDR3 DNA sequence: TGTGCCAGCAGCTTAGGTGTCAGGGTCGATGCCGGGGAGCTGTTTTTT.

V gene TRBV4-3 combines with J gene TRBJ2-1, with a weak D call TRBD2 (5 bases). Germline CDR1 LGHNA, CDR2 YSLEER. The germline V and J ends were trimmed by 1 base and 5 bases, with 9 bases remaining between them. The CDR3 is 14 amino acids. The CDR3 loop is CASSQVMGDNEQFF. The CDR3 DNA reads TGCGCCAGCAGCCAAGTAATGGGAGACAATGAGCAGTTCTTC.

A few counts support this clonotype. The V call is TRBV6-8, the J call TRBJ2-7; D is undetermined. Trimming cost V 6 bases and J 3 bases, with 21 bases left between them. CDR1 and CDR2 (germline): MNHGY, SAAAGT. The CDR3 consists of 16 residues. This chain's CDR3 is CASSPEGSSWDYEQYF. As DNA, the CDR3 is TGTGCCAGCAGCCCTGAAGGCTCCAGCTGGGACTACGAGCAGTACTTC.

This chain connects TRBV6-1 to TRBJ2-2; 9 bases map to TRBD1. This CDR3 comprises 14 residues. The J segment lost 6 bases and the V segment lost 10 bases, leaving 9 bases of the junction unmatched. CDR1 and CDR2 from the germline V gene are MNHNS and SASEGT. CDR3 DNA sequence: TGTGCCACTAGACAGGGGGTCGCGGCCGGGGAGCTGTTTTTT. Amino acids: CATRQGVAAGELFF.

This clonotype was counted between two and nine times. The V and J genes are TRBV4-1 and TRBJ2-6; TRBD1 agrees at 7 bases. V lost 5 bases to trimming and J lost 0 bases; unmatched junction nucleotides: 10. The CDR3 spans 18 residues. Germline V CDR1 and CDR2: MGHRA, YSYEKL. The DNA of the CDR3 is TGCGCCAGCAGCGAAAGGGGACAGACTCTCTCTGGGGCCAACGTCCTGACTTTC. Protein sequence: CASSERGQTLSGANVLTF.

The rearrangement uses TRBV2 and TRBJ2-7; a weak D match, TRBD1 (5 bases). This CDR3 has 12 residues. The germline V gene has CDR1 SNHLY and CDR2 FYNNEI. Trimming pared 6 bases from V and 4 bases from J, leaving 10 bases between. The CDR3 bases are TGTGCCAGCAGGGGCAGGGTGTACGAGCAGTACTTC. Amino acid sequence: CASRGRVYEQYF.

This sequence joins TRBV7-8 and TRBJ2-3; no reliable D call. The CDR3 consists of 15 residues. V was cut by 3 bases and J by 2 bases, with 12 bases left in between. Germline-derived CDR1 and CDR2 are SGHVS and FQNEAQ. CDR3 sequence reads: CASSFSRILTDTQYF. The CDR3, as DNA: TGTGCCAGCAGCTTCTCCCGAATCCTCACAGATACGCAGTATTTT.

The rearrangement joins TRBV5-4 to TRBJ1-4; TRBD1 aligns across 8 bases. The length of the CDR3 is 16 residues. Per germline, CDR1 SGHNT and CDR2 YYREEE (reference sequence). The J segment lost 4 bases and the V segment lost 0 bases, leaving 5 bases of the junction unmatched. The CDR3 region has the DNA TGTGCCAGCAGCTTGGAGCCGACAGGGGTTAATGAAAAACTGTTTTTT. Translating it yields CASSLEPTGVNEKLFF.

The chain employs TRBV5-1 and TRBJ2-3; a weak D match, TRBD2 (6 bases). V lost 7 bases, J lost 1 base, and 16 bases lay in between. The CDR3 is 15 residues long. Germline V lookup: CDR1 SGHRS, CDR2 YFSETQ. CDR3 region: CASRPISGRTDTQYF. The CDR3 bases are TGCGCCAGCCGGCCCATTAGCGGACGCACAGATACGCAGTATTTT.

A few counts support this clonotype. The chain links TRBV11-2 to TRBJ2-5; 9 bases fit TRBD1. Germline CDR1 SGHAT, CDR2 FQNNGV. This CDR3 has 14 residues. The J segment lost 3 bases and the V segment lost 4 bases, leaving 3 bases of the junction unmatched. CDR3 sequence: CASSSWDREETQYF. The CDR3, as DNA: TGTGCCAGCAGCTCCTGGGACAGGGAAGAGACCCAGTACTTC.

This chain uses TRBV7-6 with TRBJ2-7; 7 positions agree with TRBD2. The V and J ends lost 5 bases and 6 bases, in that order; junction bases with no gene match: 10. This CDR3 is built from 14 residues. Germline V CDR1 and CDR2: SGHVS, FNYEAQ. CDR3 residues: CASSDSGSPGEQYF. The CDR3 bases are TGTGCCAGCAGCGATAGCGGGTCCCCTGGCGAGCAGTACTTC.

Concerning this clonotype itself: A junction boundary mismatches the germline segment, possibly from a read error. The rearrangement links TRBV7-2 to TRBJ1-2; D is uncertain. This CDR3 comprises 14 residues. Germline V lookup: CDR1 SGHTA, CDR2 FQGNSA. The DNA for the CDR3 is TGTGCCAGCAGCTTAGTTTCGCGGTACTATGGCTACAACTTC. It translates to CASSLVSRYYGYNF. Full variable domain (outside the CDR3, taken from reference TRBV7-2 and TRBJ1-2): GAGVSQSPSNKVTEKGKDVELRCDPISGHTALYWYRQSLGQGLEFLIYFQGNSAPDKSGLPSDRFSAERTGGSVSTLTIQRTQQEDSAVYLCASSLVSRYYGYNFGSGTRLTVV.

There are a few counts of this clonotype. CDR3 sequence reads: CASGLAGGPHEQYF. The CDR3 nucleotides are TGTGCCTCCGGCTTAGCGGGAGGCCCCCACGAGCAGTACTTC. The V and J genes are TRBV10-3 and TRBJ2-7; 10 bases agree with TRBD2. Per germline, CDR1 ENHRY and CDR2 SYGVKD. V was clipped by 11 bases and J by 5 bases; unmatched bases: 12. CDR3 length: 14 residues.

The J gene is TRBJ2-1, the V gene TRBV7-2; D uncertain. The germline V gene has CDR1 SGHTA and CDR2 FQGNSA. CDR3 size: 13 residues. V lost 1 base to trimming and J lost 14 bases, with 15 bases between them. Here the CDR3 DNA reads TGTGCCAGCAGCTTAGGGTCCTCAGAAGGAAAGTTCTTC. Protein: CASSLGSSEGKFF.

This sequence joins TRBV11-2 and TRBJ2-1; 7 bases are shared with TRBD2. V was clipped by 0 bases and J by 2 bases; unmatched bases: 7. Looked up from germline, CDR1 is SGHAT and CDR2 is FQNNGV. The CDR3 has 17 amino acids. This CDR3 is CASSLDLWGGAYNEQFF. The CDR3 nucleotides are TGTGCCAGCAGCTTAGATCTCTGGGGGGGGGCCTACAATGAGCAGTTCTTC.

V and J are TRBV7-2 and TRBJ2-7; tentatively, D is TRBD2 (6 bases). The CDR3 loop spans 12 amino acids. Germline CDR1 and CDR2: SGHTA and FQGNSA. V lost 5 bases and J 8 bases, leaving 13 bases between the germline ends. The CDR3 reads CASSRDSIKQYF. CDR3 sequence (DNA): TGTGCCAGCAGCCGGGACTCCATAAAGCAGTACTTC.

The gene calls are TRBV18 and TRBJ1-4; TRBD1 matches at 7 bases. The CDR3 has 14 amino acids. Germline V CDR1 and CDR2: KGHSH, LQKENI. V was clipped by 1 base and J by 6 bases; unmatched bases: 2. The CDR3 protein is CASSPLTGDEKLFF. The CDR3 nucleotides read TGTGCCAGCTCACCACTAACAGGGGATGAAAAACTGTTTTTT.

This clonotype has at least ten counts. CDR3: CASSFSNYGYTF. The DNA of the CDR3 is TGTGCCAGCAGCTTTTCCAACTATGGCTACACCTTC. The chain links TRBV7-2 to TRBJ1-2, with no clear D. V gave up 3 bases and J gave up 2 bases, with 4 bases separating them. The CDR3 totals 12 residues. CDR1 and CDR2 (germline): SGHTA, FQGNSA.

Notes on this clonotype: One end of the junction fails to match germline, which may point to a read error. The chain recombines TRBV4-1 with TRBJ1-4; 7 nucleotides align to TRBD1. The CDR3 runs 14 residues. Germline V CDR1 and CDR2: MGHRA, YSYEKL. The chain's CDR3 is CASSPGTANEKLFF. The CDR3 nucleotides are TGTGCCAGCAGCCCCGGGACAGCGAATGAAAAACTGTTTTTT.

V and J are TRBV6-6 and TRBJ2-1; D is possibly TRBD1 (5 bases). Trimming removed 8 bases at V and 8 bases at J, with 16 bases between. CDR3 length equals 13 residues. Germline CDR1 MNHNY, CDR2 SVGAGI (reference sequence). The CDR3, as DNA: TGTGCCAGCGGGGCAGGGCGGTTGGATGAGCAGTTCTTC. Translating it yields CASGAGRLDEQFF.